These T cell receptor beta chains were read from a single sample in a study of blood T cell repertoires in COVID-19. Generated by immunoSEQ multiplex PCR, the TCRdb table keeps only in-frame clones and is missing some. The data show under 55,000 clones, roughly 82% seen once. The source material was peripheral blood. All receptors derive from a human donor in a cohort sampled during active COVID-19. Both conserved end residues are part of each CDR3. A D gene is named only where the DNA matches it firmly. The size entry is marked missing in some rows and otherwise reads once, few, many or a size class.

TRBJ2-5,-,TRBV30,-,CAWSRETQYF,TGTGCCTGGTCCCGGGAGACCCAGTACTTC
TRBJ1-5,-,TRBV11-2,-,CASSLGSGEGQPQHF,TGTGCCAGCAGCTTAGGTAGCGGAGAAGGGCAGCCCCAGCATTTT
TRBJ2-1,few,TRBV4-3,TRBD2,CASSQDYTSGRNEQFF,TGCGCCAGCAGCCAAGATTACACTAGCGGGAGAAATGAGCAGTTCTTC
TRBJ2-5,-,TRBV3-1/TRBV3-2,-,CASSPISGRETQYF,TGTGCCAGCAGCCCTATATCGGGTCGGGAGACCCAGTACTTC
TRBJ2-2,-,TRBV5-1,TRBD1,CASSRTGSWPGELFF,TGCGCCAGCAGCCGGACAGGGTCCTGGCCCGGGGAGCTGTTTTTT
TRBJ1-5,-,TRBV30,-,CAWSVAGNQPQHF,TGTGCCTGGAGTGTAGCCGGCAATCAGCCCCAGCATTTT
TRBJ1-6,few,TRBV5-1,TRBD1,CASSPRLTGGNSPLHF,TGCGCCAGCAGCCCAAGGTTGACAGGGGGCAATTCACCCCTCCACTTT
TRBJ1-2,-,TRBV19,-,CASSIDLAWTVGLGYTF,TGTGCCAGTAGTATAGATCTTGCGTGGACCGTGGGGCTAGGCTACACCTTC
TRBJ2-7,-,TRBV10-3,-,CAISEETGRGAIEQYF,TGTGCCATCAGTGAGGAAACTGGACGGGGGGCCATCGAGCAGTACTTC
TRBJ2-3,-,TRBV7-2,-,CASSPRAIDTQYF,TGTGCCAGCAGCCCCAGGGCCATCGATACGCAGTATTTT
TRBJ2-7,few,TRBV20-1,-,CSARSDSEQYF,TGCAGTGCTAGGTCTGACAGCGAGCAGTACTTC
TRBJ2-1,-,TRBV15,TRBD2,CATTPSAGASYNEQFF,TGTGCCACCACCCCTTCAGCGGGAGCGTCGTACAATGAGCAGTTCTTC
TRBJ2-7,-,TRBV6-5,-,CASWAGKTYEQYF,TGTGCCAGCTGGGCAGGGAAGACCTACGAGCAGTACTTC
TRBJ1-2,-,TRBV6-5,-,CASRPSGSSYGYTF,TGTGCCAGCAGACCCTCGGGAAGTTCCTATGGCTACACCTTC